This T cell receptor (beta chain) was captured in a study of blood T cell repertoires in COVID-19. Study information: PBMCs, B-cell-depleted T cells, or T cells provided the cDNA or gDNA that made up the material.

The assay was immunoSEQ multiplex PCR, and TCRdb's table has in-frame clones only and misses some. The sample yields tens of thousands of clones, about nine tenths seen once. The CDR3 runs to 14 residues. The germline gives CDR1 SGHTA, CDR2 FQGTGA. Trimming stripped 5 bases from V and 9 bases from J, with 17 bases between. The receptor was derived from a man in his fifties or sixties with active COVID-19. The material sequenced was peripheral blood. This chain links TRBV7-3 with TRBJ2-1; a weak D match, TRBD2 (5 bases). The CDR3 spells CASSTPSLAGEQFF. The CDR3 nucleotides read TGTGCCAGCAGCACACCTTCCCTTGCGGGTGAGCAGTTCTTC. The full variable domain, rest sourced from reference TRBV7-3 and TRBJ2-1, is GAGVSQTPSNKVTEKGKYVELRCDPISGHTALYWYRQSLGQGPEFLIYFQGTGAADDSGLPNDRFFAVRPEGSVSTLKIQRTERGDSAVYLCASSTPSLAGEQFFGPGTRLTVL.